This TCR beta chain comes out of a study of OX40 agonist ivuxolimab in advanced cancers. Overall study: Patients in the trial were receiving intravenous ivuxolimab every 2 weeks, at doses of 0.01 to 10 mg/kg.

As concerns this clone: Antigen: not known.

Findings of the study overall: CD4+ and CD8+ blood T cells expanded clonally by week 6 at 0.1 to 3.0 mg/kg.

Assay used: immunoSEQ multiplex PCR; TCRdb lists only in-frame clones, some missing. The repertoire holds around 22,000 clones, with more than 80% as singletons. CDR1 is SGHTA and CDR2 is FQGNSA in the germline V gene. The CDR3 is 15 residues long. Trimming stripped 1 base from V and 6 bases from J, with 16 bases between. The origin of this receptor is an adult with an advanced solid tumor such as melanoma, head and neck, liver or kidney cancer. The chain recombines TRBV7-2 with TRBJ2-7; D may match TRBD1 or TRBD2 (5 bases each). This specimen consisted of CD4+ or CD8+ T cells sorted from blood, obtained in a trial of the OX40 agonist ivuxolimab. The CDR3 loop reads CASSLVGAKVGEQYF. DNA of the CDR3: TGTGCCAGCAGCTTAGTCGGGGCCAAGGTCGGCGAGCAGTACTTC.